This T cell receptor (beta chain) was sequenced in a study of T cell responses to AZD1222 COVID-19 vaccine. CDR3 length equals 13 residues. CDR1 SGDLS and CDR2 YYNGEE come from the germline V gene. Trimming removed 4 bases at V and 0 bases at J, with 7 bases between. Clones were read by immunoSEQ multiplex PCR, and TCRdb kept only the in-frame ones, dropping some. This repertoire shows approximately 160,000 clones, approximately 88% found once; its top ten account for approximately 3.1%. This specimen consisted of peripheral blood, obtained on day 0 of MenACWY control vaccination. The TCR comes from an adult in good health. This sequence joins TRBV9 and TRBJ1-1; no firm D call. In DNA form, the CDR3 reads TGTGCCAGCAGCCCCCTTTTGAACACTGAAGCTTTCTTT. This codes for CASSPLLNTEAFF.